The 10 T cell receptor beta chains below come from one sample, sequenced in a study of shared clonotypes between healthy human individuals. Using immunoSEQ multiplex PCR, the repertoire was profiled, and TCRdb retains in-frame clones only, with some absent. The data show 1,400,000 or so clones, approximately 98.5% seen once. Specimen: naive CD4+ T cells sorted from blood. Subset here: CD45RA+ positively selected. These receptors were obtained from a man aged 25-45 years in good health.

The J gene is TRBJ1-1, the V gene TRBV6-5; D is undetermined. The CDR3 is 14 residues long. Trimming shortened V by 2 bases and J by 1 base, and 8 bases separated the two germline ends. Looked up from germline, CDR1 is MNHEY and CDR2 is SVGAGI. In nucleotides, the CDR3 is TGTGCCAGCAGTTACCATCAGTCGAACACTGAAGCTTTCTTT. Protein: CASSYHQSNTEAFF.

The CDR3 DNA reads as TGTGCCAGCAGCACCGAGGACAGCGGCTACACCTTC. Translation: CASSTEDSGYTF. This chain uses TRBV21-1 with TRBJ1-2; TRBD1 is the table's D call and was not checked against the DNA. TRBV21-1 is recorded as a pseudogene. There are 12 residues in the CDR3.

This sequence joins TRBV21-1 and TRBJ2-7; the table assigns TRBD1, which was not confirmed against the DNA. TRBV21-1 is an annotated pseudogene. The CDR3 runs 17 residues. The DNA for the CDR3 is TGTGCCAGCAGCTCCCGATTAGAGACAGGGGGTCTCTACGAGCAGTACTTC. This encodes CASSSRLETGGLYEQYF.

The CDR3 is CASSVEGTDLYQETQYF. The CDR3 DNA follows: TGTGCCAGCAGCGTGGAGGGGACGGATCTTTACCAAGAGACCCAGTACTTC. This chain joins TRBV9 and TRBJ2-5, with a weak D call TRBD2 (6 bases). The CDR3 runs to 17 residues. Trimming removed 2 bases at V and 0 bases at J, with 17 bases between. Looked up from germline, CDR1 is SGDLS and CDR2 is YYNGEE.

The V call is TRBV5-1, the J call TRBJ2-1, with D perhaps matching TRBD1 (6 bases). Germline-derived CDR1 and CDR2 are SGHRS and YFSETQ. The CDR3 runs 18 residues. Trimming left V 4 bases short and J 9 bases short, with 29 bases between. The chain's CDR3 is CASSPRTPGRGRGSEQFF. The CDR3 nucleotides read TGCGCCAGCAGCCCTAGAACTCCCGGCAGGGGCCGAGGAAGTGAGCAGTTCTTC.

The chain has TRBV18 and TRBJ2-3; TRBD1 agrees at 8 bases. CDR1 and CDR2 from the germline V gene are KGHSH and LQKENI. This CDR3 is built from 16 residues. Trimming at V came to 3 bases and at J to 6 bases, leaving 11 bases not matched to a gene. CDR3 residues: CASSPSFRGREDTQYF. CDR3 bases: TGTGCCAGCTCACCTTCCTTCAGGGGGCGTGAGGATACGCAGTATTTT.

The rearrangement links TRBV7-2 to TRBJ1-4; D gene unclear. V shed 2 bases and J shed 3 bases, with 10 bases lying between them. This CDR3 has 15 amino acids. The germline gives CDR1 SGHTA, CDR2 FQGNSA. This CDR3 is CASSLSTASNEKLFF. The CDR3 DNA reads TGTGCCAGCAGCTTATCTACTGCTTCTAATGAAAAACTGTTTTTT.

The gene calls are TRBV30 and TRBJ2-2; D gene uncertain. Germline assignment: CDR1 GTSNPN and CDR2 SVGIG (reference sequence). Trimming stripped 0 bases from V and 2 bases from J, with 13 bases between. CDR3 length equals 16 residues. The CDR3 DNA is TGTGCCTGGAGTGTACAAGGGTACCCTAACACCGGGGAGCTGTTTTTT. It translates to CAWSVQGYPNTGELFF. The full variable domain, rest sourced from reference TRBV30 and TRBJ2-2, is SQTIHQWPATLVQPVGSPLSLECTVEGTSNPNLYWYRQAAGRGLQLLFYSVGIGQISSEVPQNLSASRPQDRQFILSSKKLLLSDSGFYLCAWSVQGYPNTGELFFGEGSRLTVL.

Concerning this clone itself: Other DNA sequences in this specimen translate into the identical CDR3. The chain has TRBV9 and TRBJ2-5; 7 bases are a match to TRBD1. Germline V gene sequence: CDR1 SGDLS, CDR2 YYNGEE. The CDR3 consists of 15 residues. V was clipped by 0 bases and J by 4 bases; unmatched bases: 6. The DNA of the CDR3 is TGTGCCAGCAGCGTAGACAGGGGCGGTGGAGAGACCCAGTACTTC. Its protein is CASSVDRGGGETQYF. The full variable domain, its missing parts supplied by reference TRBV9 and TRBJ2-5, is DSGVTQTPKHLITATGQRVTLRCSPRSGDLSVYWYQQSLDQGLQFLIQYYNGEERAKGNILERFSAQQFPDLHSELNLSSLELGDSALYFCASSVDRGGGETQYFGPGTRLLVL.

V gene TRBV7-6 combines with J gene TRBJ2-5, with 14 bases matching TRBD2. Trimming took 1 base from V and 5 from J; bases not matched to a gene: 6. The germline CDR1 and CDR2 sequences are SGHVS and FNYEAQ. The CDR3 consists of 17 residues. CDR3 nucleotide sequence: TGTGCCAGCAGCTTAGGGGGGGGACTAGCGGGAGTGGAGACCCAGTACTTC. Its translation is CASSLGGGLAGVETQYF.